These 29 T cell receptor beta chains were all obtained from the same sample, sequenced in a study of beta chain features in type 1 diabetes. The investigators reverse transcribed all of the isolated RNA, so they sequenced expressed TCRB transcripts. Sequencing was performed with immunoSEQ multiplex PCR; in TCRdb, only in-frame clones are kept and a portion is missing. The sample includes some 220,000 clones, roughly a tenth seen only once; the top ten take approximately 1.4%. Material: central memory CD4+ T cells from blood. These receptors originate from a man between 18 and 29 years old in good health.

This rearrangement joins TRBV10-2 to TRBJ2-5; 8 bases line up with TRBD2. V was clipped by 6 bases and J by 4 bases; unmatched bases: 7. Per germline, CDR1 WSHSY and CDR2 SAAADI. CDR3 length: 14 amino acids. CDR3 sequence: CASSWTSPRETQYF. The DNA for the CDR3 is TGCGCCAGCAGCTGGACTAGCCCGAGAGAGACCCAGTACTTC.

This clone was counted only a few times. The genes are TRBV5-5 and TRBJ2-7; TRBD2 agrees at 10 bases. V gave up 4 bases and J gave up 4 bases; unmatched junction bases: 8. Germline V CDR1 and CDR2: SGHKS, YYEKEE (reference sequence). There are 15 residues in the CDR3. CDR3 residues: CASSHLAGVLYEQYF. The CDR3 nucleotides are TGTGCCAGCAGCCACCTAGCGGGAGTCCTTTACGAGCAGTACTTC. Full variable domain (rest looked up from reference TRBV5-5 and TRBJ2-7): DAGVTQSPTHLIKTRGQQVTLRCSPISGHKSVSWYQQVLGQGPQFIFQYYEKEERGRGNFPDRFSARQFPNYSSELNVNALLLGDSALYLCASSHLAGVLYEQYFGPGTRLTVT.

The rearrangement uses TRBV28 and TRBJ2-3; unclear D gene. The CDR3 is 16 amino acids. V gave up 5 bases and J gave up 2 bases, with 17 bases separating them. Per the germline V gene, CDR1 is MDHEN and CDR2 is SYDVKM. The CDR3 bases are TGTGCCAGCAGTCCCCCCGGAACGCCCTACACAGATACGCAGTATTTT. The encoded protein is CASSPPGTPYTDTQYF.

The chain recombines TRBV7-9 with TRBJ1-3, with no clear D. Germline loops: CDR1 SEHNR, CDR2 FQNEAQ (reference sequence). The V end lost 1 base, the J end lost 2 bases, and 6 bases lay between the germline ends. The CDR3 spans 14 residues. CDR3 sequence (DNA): TGTGCCAGCAGCTTAGGGCATGCTGGAAACACCATATATTTT. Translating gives CASSLGHAGNTIYF.

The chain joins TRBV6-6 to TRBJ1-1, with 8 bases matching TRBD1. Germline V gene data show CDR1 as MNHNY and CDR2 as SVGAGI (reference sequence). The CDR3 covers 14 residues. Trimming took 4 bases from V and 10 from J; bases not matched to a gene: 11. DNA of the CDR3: TGTGCCAGCAGTTGGCCCTCAGGGGGCGTCGGAGCTTTCTTT. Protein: CASSWPSGGVGAFF.

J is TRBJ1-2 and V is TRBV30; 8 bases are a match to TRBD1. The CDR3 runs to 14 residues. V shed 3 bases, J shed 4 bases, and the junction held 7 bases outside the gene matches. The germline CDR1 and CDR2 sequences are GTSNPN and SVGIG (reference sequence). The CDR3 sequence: CAWRQQGAFYGYTF. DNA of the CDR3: TGTGCCTGGAGGCAGCAGGGGGCTTTCTATGGCTACACCTTC.

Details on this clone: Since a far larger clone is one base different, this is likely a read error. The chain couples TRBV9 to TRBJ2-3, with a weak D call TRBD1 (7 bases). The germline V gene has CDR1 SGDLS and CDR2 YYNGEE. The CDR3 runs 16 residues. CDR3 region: CARSAMAGQSTDTQYF. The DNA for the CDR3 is TGTGCCCGCAGCGCGATGGCGGGACAGAGCACAGATACGCAGTATTTT.

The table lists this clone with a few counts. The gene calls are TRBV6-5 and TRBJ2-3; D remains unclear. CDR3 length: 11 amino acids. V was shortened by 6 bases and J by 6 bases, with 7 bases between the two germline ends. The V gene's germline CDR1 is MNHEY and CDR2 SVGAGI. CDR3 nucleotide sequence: TGTGCCAGCAGCAAAGGTGATACGCAGTATTTT. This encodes CASSKGDTQYF.

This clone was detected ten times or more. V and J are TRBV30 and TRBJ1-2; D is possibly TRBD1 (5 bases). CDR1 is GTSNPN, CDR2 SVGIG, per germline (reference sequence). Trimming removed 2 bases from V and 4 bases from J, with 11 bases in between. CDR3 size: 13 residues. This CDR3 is CAWSPGYGYGYTF. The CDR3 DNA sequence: TGTGCCTGGAGTCCAGGGTACGGCTATGGCTACACCTTC.

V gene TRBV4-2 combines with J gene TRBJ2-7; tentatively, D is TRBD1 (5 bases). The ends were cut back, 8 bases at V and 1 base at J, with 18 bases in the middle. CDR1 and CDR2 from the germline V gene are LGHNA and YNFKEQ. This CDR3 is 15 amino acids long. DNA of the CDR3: TGTGCCAGCGGCTTGGGGCGGTCGAATTCCTACGAGCAGTACTTC. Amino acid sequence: CASGLGRSNSYEQYF.

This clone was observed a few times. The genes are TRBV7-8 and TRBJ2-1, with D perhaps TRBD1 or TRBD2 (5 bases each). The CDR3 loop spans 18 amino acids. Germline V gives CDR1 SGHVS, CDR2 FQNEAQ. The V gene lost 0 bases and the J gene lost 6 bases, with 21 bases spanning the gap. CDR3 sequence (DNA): TGTGCCAGCAGCTTAGCGCGTGGGTTTAGGGACGTTCGCAATGAGCAGTTCTTC. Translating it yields CASSLARGFRDVRNEQFF.

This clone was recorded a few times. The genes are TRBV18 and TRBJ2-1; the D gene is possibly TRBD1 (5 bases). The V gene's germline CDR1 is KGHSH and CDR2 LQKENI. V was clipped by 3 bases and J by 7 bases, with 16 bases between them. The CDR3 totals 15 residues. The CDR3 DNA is TGTGCCAGCTCACCTCAGGGTATTGGGAAGAATGAGCAGTTCTTC. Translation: CASSPQGIGKNEQFF.

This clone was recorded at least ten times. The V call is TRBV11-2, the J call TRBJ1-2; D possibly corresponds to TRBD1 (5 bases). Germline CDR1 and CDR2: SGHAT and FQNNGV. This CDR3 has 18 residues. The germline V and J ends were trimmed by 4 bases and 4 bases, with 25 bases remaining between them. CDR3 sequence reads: CASSSIRAASGNRYGYTF. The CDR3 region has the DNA TGTGCCAGCAGCTCGATTAGGGCTGCGTCAGGGAATCGCTATGGCTACACCTTC.

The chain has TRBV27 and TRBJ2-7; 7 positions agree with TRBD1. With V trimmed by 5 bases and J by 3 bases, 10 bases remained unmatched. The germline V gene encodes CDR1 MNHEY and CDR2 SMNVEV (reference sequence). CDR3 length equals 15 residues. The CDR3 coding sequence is TGTGCCAGCAGTCTCACAGGGGTAGCTCTCTACGAGCAGTACTTC. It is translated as CASSLTGVALYEQYF.

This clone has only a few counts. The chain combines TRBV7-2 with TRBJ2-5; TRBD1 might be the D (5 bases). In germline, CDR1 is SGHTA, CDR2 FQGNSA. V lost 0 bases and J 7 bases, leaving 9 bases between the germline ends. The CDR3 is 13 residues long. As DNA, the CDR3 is TGTGCCAGCAGCTTAGCGCTAAGGGGGACCCAGTACTTC. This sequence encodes CASSLALRGTQYF.

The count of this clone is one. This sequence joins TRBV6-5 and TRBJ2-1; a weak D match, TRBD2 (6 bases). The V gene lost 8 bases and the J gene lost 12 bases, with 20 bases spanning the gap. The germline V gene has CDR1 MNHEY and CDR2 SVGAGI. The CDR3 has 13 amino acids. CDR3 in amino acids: CASSEVAAGGQFF. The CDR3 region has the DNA TGTGCCAGCTCCGAGGTGGCGGCCGGGGGGCAGTTCTTC.

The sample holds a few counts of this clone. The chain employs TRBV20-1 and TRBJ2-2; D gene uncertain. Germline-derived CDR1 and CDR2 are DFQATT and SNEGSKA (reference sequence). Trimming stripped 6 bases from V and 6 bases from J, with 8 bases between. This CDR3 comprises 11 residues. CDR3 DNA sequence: TGCAGTGCCCCGTCAGCCGGGGAGCTGTTTTTT. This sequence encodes CSAPSAGELFF.

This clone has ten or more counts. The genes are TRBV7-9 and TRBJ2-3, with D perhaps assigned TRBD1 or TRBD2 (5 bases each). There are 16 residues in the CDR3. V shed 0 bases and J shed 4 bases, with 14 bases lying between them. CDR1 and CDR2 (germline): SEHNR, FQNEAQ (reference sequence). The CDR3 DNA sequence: TGTGCCAGCAGCTTAGCGCGAGGGGTGAGCCCAGATACGCAGTATTTT. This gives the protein CASSLARGVSPDTQYF.

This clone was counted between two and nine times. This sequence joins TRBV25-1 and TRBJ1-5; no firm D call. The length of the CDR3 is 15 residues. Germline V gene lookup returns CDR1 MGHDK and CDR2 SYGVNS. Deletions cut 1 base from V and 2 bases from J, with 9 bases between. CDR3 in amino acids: CASSESGKGNQPQHF. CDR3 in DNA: TGTGCCAGCAGTGAATCGGGGAAGGGCAATCAGCCCCAGCATTTT.

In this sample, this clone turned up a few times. The CDR3 region has the DNA TGTGCCTGGAGTAAAAGCGGGAGGGCCATCTACAATGAGCAGTTCTTC. It specifies CAWSKSGRAIYNEQFF. This rearrangement joins TRBV30 to TRBJ2-1, with 10 bases aligning to TRBD2. The CDR3 has 16 residues. CDR1 GTSNPN and CDR2 SVGIG come from the germline V gene (reference sequence). Losses at the gene ends were 2 bases for V and 3 bases for J; bases not matched to a gene: 7.

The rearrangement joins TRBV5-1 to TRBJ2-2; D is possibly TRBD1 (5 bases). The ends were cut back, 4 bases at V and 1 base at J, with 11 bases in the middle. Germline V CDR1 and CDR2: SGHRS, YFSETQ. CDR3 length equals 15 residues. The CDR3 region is CASSRQRWNTGELFF. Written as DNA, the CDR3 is TGCGCCAGCAGCCGACAGAGATGGAACACCGGGGAGCTGTTTTTT.

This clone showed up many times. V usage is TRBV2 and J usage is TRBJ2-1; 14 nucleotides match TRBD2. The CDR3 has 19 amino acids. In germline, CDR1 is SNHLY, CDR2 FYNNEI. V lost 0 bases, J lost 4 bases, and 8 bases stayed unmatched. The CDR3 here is CASSEARGTSGRIYNEQFF. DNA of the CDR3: TGTGCCAGCAGTGAAGCGCGTGGGACTAGCGGGAGAATATACAATGAGCAGTTCTTC. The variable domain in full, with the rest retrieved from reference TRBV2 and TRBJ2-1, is EPEVTQTPSHQVTQMGQEVILRCVPISNHLYFYWYRQILGQKVEFLVSFYNNEISEKSEIFDDQFSVERPDGSNFTLKIRSTKLEDSAMYFCASSEARGTSGRIYNEQFFGPGTRLTVL.

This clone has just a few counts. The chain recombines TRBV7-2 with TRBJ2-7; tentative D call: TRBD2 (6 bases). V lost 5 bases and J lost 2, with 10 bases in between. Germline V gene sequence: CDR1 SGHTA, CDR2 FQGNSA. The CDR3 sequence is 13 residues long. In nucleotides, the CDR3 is TGTGCCAGCAGCGAGACTAGAACCTACGAGCAGTACTTC. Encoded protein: CASSETRTYEQYF.

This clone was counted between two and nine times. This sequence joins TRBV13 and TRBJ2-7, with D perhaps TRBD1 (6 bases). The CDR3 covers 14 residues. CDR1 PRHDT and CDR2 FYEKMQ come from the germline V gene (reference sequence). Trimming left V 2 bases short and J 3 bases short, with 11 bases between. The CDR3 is CASSLRGQHYEQYF. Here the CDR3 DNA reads TGTGCCAGCAGCTTACGCGGACAGCACTACGAGCAGTACTTC.

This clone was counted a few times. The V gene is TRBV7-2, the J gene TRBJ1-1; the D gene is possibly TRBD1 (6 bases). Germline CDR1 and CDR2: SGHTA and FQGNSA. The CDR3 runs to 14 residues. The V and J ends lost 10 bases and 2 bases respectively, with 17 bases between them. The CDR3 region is CATTTQGSNTEAFF. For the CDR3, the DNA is TGTGCCACCACGACACAGGGCTCAAACACTGAAGCTTTCTTT.

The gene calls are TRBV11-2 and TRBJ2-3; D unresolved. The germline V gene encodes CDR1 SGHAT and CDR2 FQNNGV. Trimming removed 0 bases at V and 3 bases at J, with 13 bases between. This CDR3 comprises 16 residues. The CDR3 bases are TGTGCCAGCAGCTTAGATCGAGGACCCGGGACAGATACGCAGTATTTT. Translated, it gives CASSLDRGPGTDTQYF.

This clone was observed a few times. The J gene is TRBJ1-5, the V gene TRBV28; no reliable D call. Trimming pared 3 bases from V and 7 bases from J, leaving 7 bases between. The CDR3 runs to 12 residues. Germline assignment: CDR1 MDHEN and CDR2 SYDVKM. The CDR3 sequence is CASSLVAQPQHF. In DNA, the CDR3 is TGTGCCAGCAGTTTGGTAGCACAGCCCCAGCATTTT.

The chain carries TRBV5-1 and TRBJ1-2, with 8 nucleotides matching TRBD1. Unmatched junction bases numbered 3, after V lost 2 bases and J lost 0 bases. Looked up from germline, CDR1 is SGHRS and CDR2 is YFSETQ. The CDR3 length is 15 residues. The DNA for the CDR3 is TGCGCCAGCAGCTTACAGGGGGTCCCTAACTATGGCTACACCTTC. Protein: CASSLQGVPNYGYTF.

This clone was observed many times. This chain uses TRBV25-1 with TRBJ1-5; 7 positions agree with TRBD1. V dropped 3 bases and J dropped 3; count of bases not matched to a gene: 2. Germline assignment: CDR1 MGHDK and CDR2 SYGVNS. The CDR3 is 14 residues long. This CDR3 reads CASSETGYNQPQHF. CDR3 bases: TGTGCCAGCAGTGAGACAGGGTACAATCAGCCCCAGCATTTT.